This TCR beta chain was documented in a study of blood T cells in healthy people across ages. A J-beta primer mix and a sample-barcoded 5' primer were used in a second PCR of roughly 6 to 11 cycles. TCRdb processed the 5' RACE reads anew with MiXCR; each CDR3 protein has one entry. The repertoire holds about 620,000 distinct CDR3 sequences, more than 45% seen once, with less than 15% in the top ten. Peripheral blood samples of roughly 9.8 milliliters were drawn from each donor. PBMCs, at least 7 million per sample, were isolated. Material for sequencing was blood. The sequence was obtained from a woman of 80 years or more in good health.

The CDR3 spells CASSPGKAGSYEQYF. The CDR3 DNA is TGTGCCAGCAGTCCAGGGAAAGCGGGCTCCTACGAGCAGTACTTC. The V gene is TRBV6-5, the J gene TRBJ2-4; possible D gene TRBD2, 6 bases. With the DNA end fitting TRBJ2-7 better, the J assignment may be wrong. The CDR3 spans 15 residues. Germline loops: CDR1 MNHEY, CDR2 SVGAGI.